These T cell receptor beta chains were read from a single sample in a study of T-cell memory formation after mild COVID-19. TCRdb re-derived calls from the 5' RACE reads in MiXCR, one entry per CDR3 protein. The sample includes tens of thousands of distinct CDR3 sequences, over 10% of them seen just once. The sample taken for sequencing was PBMCs or a T cell subset sorted from them (not recorded which). The receptors shown here come from a man between 18 and 35 years old who had mild COVID-19 (a few samples of this study predate the infection). Cell type and time point are not known. Both conserved end residues are part of each CDR3. The order of the fields is clone size, V gene, J gene, D gene, CDR3 length, CDR3 DNA, CDR3 protein. The D gene is left open where the match is weak. For some rows the clone size is stated as once, few or many, or as a class when expanded; others skip it.

clone size: few; V gene: TRBV4-1; J gene: TRBJ2-1; D gene: NA; CDR3 length: 13; CDR3 DNA: TGCGCCAGCAGCACCGGGATTGGCAATGAGCAGTTCTTC; CDR3 protein: CASSTGIGNEQFF
clone size: NA; V gene: TRBV6-5; J gene: TRBJ2-3; D gene: NA; CDR3 length: 15; CDR3 DNA: TGTGCCAGTAGTTACTTGCCCGGACGCACAGATACGCAGTATTTT; CDR3 protein: CASSYLPGRTDTQYF
clone size: NA; V gene: TRBV4-1; J gene: TRBJ1-2; D gene: NA; CDR3 length: 13; CDR3 DNA: TGCGCCAGCAGCCGAGATCGGGGGCATGGCTACACCTTC; CDR3 protein: CASSRDRGHGYTF
clone size: few; V gene: TRBV5-1; J gene: TRBJ2-3; D gene: NA; CDR3 length: 18; CDR3 DNA: TGCGCCAGCAGCTTGTCCGTGGATGAGCCACTGGGTATAGATACGCAGTATTTT; CDR3 protein: CASSLSVDEPLGIDTQYF
clone size: few; V gene: TRBV7-2; J gene: TRBJ1-1; D gene: NA; CDR3 length: 15; CDR3 DNA: TGTGCCAGCCCAGTCGGGAACGTCCCGAACACTGAAGCTTTCTTT; CDR3 protein: CASPVGNVPNTEAFF
clone size: few; V gene: TRBV6-5; J gene: TRBJ2-3; D gene: NA; CDR3 length: 14; CDR3 DNA: TGTGCCAGCAGTTACTATCGGGGCACAGATACGCAGTATTTT; CDR3 protein: CASSYYRGTDTQYF
clone size: few; V gene: TRBV19; J gene: TRBJ2-1; D gene: NA; CDR3 length: 14; CDR3 DNA: TGTGCCAGTAGTATAAGTGTAGCTAACAATGAGCAGTTCTTC; CDR3 protein: CASSISVANNEQFF
clone size: NA; V gene: TRBV9; J gene: TRBJ2-1; D gene: NA; CDR3 length: 12; CDR3 DNA: TGTGCCAGCAGCGAGGATGAGGATGAGCAGTTCTTC; CDR3 protein: CASSEDEDEQFF
clone size: few; V gene: TRBV11-2; J gene: TRBJ2-1; D gene: NA; CDR3 length: 17; CDR3 DNA: TGTGCCAGCAGCTTAGGTCGGGCCCGGCGGTCCTACAATGAGCAGTTCTTC; CDR3 protein: CASSLGRARRSYNEQFF
clone size: few; V gene: TRBV6-5; J gene: TRBJ2-7; D gene: NA; CDR3 length: 15; CDR3 DNA: TGTGCCAGCAGTTACTCGCCTCTACGACCCTACGAGCAGTACTTC; CDR3 protein: CASSYSPLRPYEQYF
clone size: few; V gene: TRBV20-1; J gene: TRBJ2-7; D gene: TRBD2; CDR3 length: 15; CDR3 DNA: TGCAGTGCTAGAGTCGGACTAGCGGGGACTCACGAGCAGTACTTC; CDR3 protein: CSARVGLAGTHEQYF
clone size: NA; V gene: TRBV24-1; J gene: TRBJ2-3; D gene: TRBD2; CDR3 length: 16; CDR3 DNA: TGTGCCACCAGTGACCCAAGCGGGGGGGCCTGGGATACGCAGTATTTT; CDR3 protein: CATSDPSGGAWDTQYF
clone size: NA; V gene: TRBV6-6; J gene: TRBJ2-4; D gene: NA; CDR3 length: 14; CDR3 DNA: TGTGCCAGCAGTTACATTCTAGCCAAAAACATTCAGTACTTC; CDR3 protein: CASSYILAKNIQYF
clone size: NA; V gene: TRBV5-1; J gene: TRBJ2-2; D gene: NA; CDR3 length: 14; CDR3 DNA: TGCGCCAGCAGCTTAAGGGACCCTGGGCGGGAGCTGTTTTTT; CDR3 protein: CASSLRDPGRELFF
clone size: NA; V gene: TRBV9; J gene: TRBJ2-3; D gene: NA; CDR3 length: 14; CDR3 DNA: TGTGCCAGCAGCTCCACGTTTGAAGCAGATACGCAGTATTTT; CDR3 protein: CASSSTFEADTQYF
clone size: NA; V gene: TRBV7-9; J gene: TRBJ2-5; D gene: NA; CDR3 length: 17; CDR3 DNA: TGTGCCAGCAGCTTATTAGCTTTGGGGGTCGAGCAAGAGACCCAGTACTTC; CDR3 protein: CASSLLALGVEQETQYF
clone size: few; V gene: TRBV18; J gene: TRBJ1-1; D gene: TRBD1; CDR3 length: 15; CDR3 DNA: TGTGCCAGCTCAGAGGACAGGGGCCTGAACACTGAAGCTTTCTTT; CDR3 protein: CASSEDRGLNTEAFF
clone size: NA; V gene: TRBV24-1; J gene: TRBJ1-2; D gene: TRBD1; CDR3 length: 14; CDR3 DNA: TGTGCCACCAGACCGGGACAGGGAACCTATGGCTACACCTTC; CDR3 protein: CATRPGQGTYGYTF
clone size: few; V gene: TRBV12-3/TRBV12-4; J gene: TRBJ2-7; D gene: NA; CDR3 length: 12; CDR3 DNA: TGTGCCAGCAGCTCCGGGACGGAGGAGCAGTACTTC; CDR3 protein: CASSSGTEEQYF
clone size: NA; V gene: TRBV7-2; J gene: TRBJ2-1; D gene: TRBD2; CDR3 length: 16; CDR3 DNA: TGTGCCAGCAGCTTAGGTCCCAGCGGGGGGTACAATGAGCAGTTCTTC; CDR3 protein: CASSLGPSGGYNEQFF
clone size: few; V gene: TRBV7-6; J gene: TRBJ2-3; D gene: TRBD2; CDR3 length: 16; CDR3 DNA: TGTGCCAGCAGCTTACAGCGGGGTGTGGGCACAGATACGCAGTATTTT; CDR3 protein: CASSLQRGVGTDTQYF
clone size: few; V gene: TRBV5-6; J gene: TRBJ2-3; D gene: NA; CDR3 length: 15; CDR3 DNA: TGTGCCAGCAGCTTCGCGTACGCGTTCACAGATACGCAGTATTTT; CDR3 protein: CASSFAYAFTDTQYF
clone size: many; V gene: TRBV7-9; J gene: TRBJ2-7; D gene: NA; CDR3 length: 13; CDR3 DNA: TGTGCCAGCAGCCAGGGCTCCTCCTACGAGCAGTACTTC; CDR3 protein: CASSQGSSYEQYF
clone size: NA; V gene: TRBV4-3; J gene: TRBJ2-3; D gene: TRBD2; CDR3 length: 15; CDR3 DNA: TGCGCCAGCAGCCAAGATAGCGGGGGGCGTGTTACGCAGTATTTT; CDR3 protein: CASSQDSGGRVTQYF
clone size: NA; V gene: TRBV29-1; J gene: TRBJ2-2; D gene: NA; CDR3 length: 14; CDR3 DNA: TGCAGCGTTGGGCGGCAGGGGAACACCGGGGAGCTGTTTTTT; CDR3 protein: CSVGRQGNTGELFF
clone size: few; V gene: TRBV19; J gene: TRBJ1-2; D gene: NA; CDR3 length: 13; CDR3 DNA: TGTGCCAGCTCCCGTGAGACAGCCTATGGCTACACCTTC; CDR3 protein: CASSRETAYGYTF
clone size: NA; V gene: TRBV7-6; J gene: TRBJ2-1; D gene: TRBD2; CDR3 length: 15; CDR3 DNA: TGTGCCAGCAGCTCGTCAACTAGCGGGTACAATGAGCAGTTCTTC; CDR3 protein: CASSSSTSGYNEQFF
clone size: NA; V gene: TRBV5-1; J gene: TRBJ1-2; D gene: NA; CDR3 length: 18; CDR3 DNA: TGCGCCAGCAGCTTGGCGGAGGGGTTTACGAAGGCTAACTATGGCTACACCTTC; CDR3 protein: CASSLAEGFTKANYGYTF
clone size: few; V gene: TRBV11-3; J gene: TRBJ2-1; D gene: NA; CDR3 length: 13; CDR3 DNA: TGTGCCAGCAGCTTACCCCCCTACAATGAGCAGTTCTTC; CDR3 protein: CASSLPPYNEQFF
clone size: few; V gene: TRBV18; J gene: TRBJ2-7; D gene: NA; CDR3 length: 13; CDR3 DNA: TGTGCCAGCTCACCAGCTGGGGTCTACGAGCAGTACTTC; CDR3 protein: CASSPAGVYEQYF
clone size: many; V gene: TRBV11-1; J gene: TRBJ1-1; D gene: TRBD1; CDR3 length: 13; CDR3 DNA: TGTGCCAGCAGCCGACAGGGGGGCGCTGAAGCTTTCTTT; CDR3 protein: CASSRQGGAEAFF
clone size: few; V gene: TRBV7-9; J gene: TRBJ1-1; D gene: NA; CDR3 length: 15; CDR3 DNA: TGTGCCAGCAGCTCCGGCTTGGGAGAGGGGGATGGGGCTTTCTTT; CDR3 protein: CASSSGLGEGDGAFF
clone size: few; V gene: TRBV7-7; J gene: TRBJ2-5; D gene: TRBD2; CDR3 length: 15; CDR3 DNA: TGTGCCAGCAGCTATAGGGCGGGGGGACAAGAGACCCAGTACTTC; CDR3 protein: CASSYRAGGQETQYF
clone size: NA; V gene: TRBV7-6; J gene: TRBJ2-1; D gene: TRBD2; CDR3 length: 17; CDR3 DNA: TGTGCCAGCAGCCCCAAGCCCGGGACTAGCACGTTCGATGAGCAGTTCTTC; CDR3 protein: CASSPKPGTSTFDEQFF
clone size: many; V gene: TRBV7-8; J gene: TRBJ2-1; D gene: NA; CDR3 length: 16; CDR3 DNA: TGTGCCAGCAGCGGGATCTGGGGCGCTACGATCGATGAGCAGTTCTTC; CDR3 protein: CASSGIWGATIDEQFF
clone size: NA; V gene: TRBV29-1; J gene: TRBJ2-7; D gene: TRBD2; CDR3 length: 16; CDR3 DNA: TGCAGCGTTGAAGACCCAAGCGGGACCAGCTCCTACGAGCAGTACTTC; CDR3 protein: CSVEDPSGTSSYEQYF
clone size: NA; V gene: TRBV6-2/TRBV6-3; J gene: TRBJ1-2; D gene: NA; CDR3 length: 14; CDR3 DNA: TGTGCCAGCAGTACAGCAACCACCCGGGAGGGCTACACCTTC; CDR3 protein: CASSTATTREGYTF
clone size: NA; V gene: TRBV12-3/TRBV12-4; J gene: TRBJ1-2; D gene: NA; CDR3 length: 12; CDR3 DNA: TGTGCCAGCAGTTTCAGTAACTATGGCTACACCTTC; CDR3 protein: CASSFSNYGYTF
clone size: NA; V gene: TRBV7-9; J gene: TRBJ2-3; D gene: NA; CDR3 length: 15; CDR3 DNA: TGTGCCAGCCTAAGCTTGTTAGGTCTCGCGGATACGCAGTATTTT; CDR3 protein: CASLSLLGLADTQYF
clone size: NA; V gene: TRBV3-1; J gene: TRBJ2-3; D gene: NA; CDR3 length: 12; CDR3 DNA: TGTGCCAGCAGCCACACACGGGATACGCAGTATTTT; CDR3 protein: CASSHTRDTQYF
clone size: NA; V gene: TRBV5-1; J gene: TRBJ1-1; D gene: TRBD1; CDR3 length: 15; CDR3 DNA: TGCGCCAGCAGCTTGGCCGGGACAGGGGGTGCTGAAGCTTTCTTT; CDR3 protein: CASSLAGTGGAEAFF
clone size: NA; V gene: TRBV7-2; J gene: TRBJ2-3; D gene: TRBD2; CDR3 length: 17; CDR3 DNA: TGTGCCAGCAGCTCCCCGGAGCTAGCGGGGGGAACAGATACGCAGTATTTT; CDR3 protein: CASSSPELAGGTDTQYF
clone size: NA; V gene: TRBV27; J gene: TRBJ2-7; D gene: NA; CDR3 length: 15; CDR3 DNA: TGTGCCAGCAGTTCCCTGAAGGGGGGCTACCACGAGCAGTACTTC; CDR3 protein: CASSSLKGGYHEQYF
clone size: few; V gene: TRBV7-9; J gene: TRBJ2-5; D gene: TRBD2; CDR3 length: 18; CDR3 DNA: TGTGCCAGCAGCCCACAACCCTGGACTAGCGGGGGCCAAGAGACCCAGTACTTC; CDR3 protein: CASSPQPWTSGGQETQYF
clone size: few; V gene: TRBV11-2; J gene: TRBJ2-1; D gene: TRBD1; CDR3 length: 15; CDR3 DNA: TGTGCCAGCAGCTTAGGGGGACAGGGGATCAATGAGCAGTTCTTC; CDR3 protein: CASSLGGQGINEQFF
clone size: NA; V gene: TRBV27; J gene: TRBJ1-5; D gene: NA; CDR3 length: 14; CDR3 DNA: TGTGCCAGCAGTTTAGGGGGATCCAGTCAGCCCCAGCATTTT; CDR3 protein: CASSLGGSSQPQHF
clone size: NA; V gene: TRBV7-9; J gene: TRBJ1-2; D gene: NA; CDR3 length: 13; CDR3 DNA: TGTGCCAGCAGCTTAGTCCCCTCCTATGGCTACACCTTC; CDR3 protein: CASSLVPSYGYTF
clone size: few; V gene: TRBV29-1; J gene: TRBJ1-2; D gene: NA; CDR3 length: 14; CDR3 DNA: TGCAGCGTCCATAGTGCATGGGGCCACTATGGCTACACCTTC; CDR3 protein: CSVHSAWGHYGYTF
clone size: few; V gene: TRBV20-1; J gene: TRBJ2-7; D gene: NA; CDR3 length: 11; CDR3 DNA: TGCAGTGCTTACAGGGCCTACGAGCAGTACTTC; CDR3 protein: CSAYRAYEQYF
clone size: many; V gene: TRBV4-2; J gene: TRBJ1-5; D gene: TRBD1; CDR3 length: 16; CDR3 DNA: TGTGCCAGCAGCCAGGACAGGGGTACGGGCAATCAGCCCCAGCATTTT; CDR3 protein: CASSQDRGTGNQPQHF